These 27 T cell receptor beta chains were all obtained from the same sample, sequenced in a study of cytomegalovirus exposure and HLA in healthy donors. A multiplex PCR was run with 60 Vbeta primers and 13 Jbeta primers. Generated by immunoSEQ multiplex PCR, the TCRdb table keeps only in-frame clones and is missing some. The sample contains some 110,000 clones, around 77% of which appear only once. Sequencing input: PBMCs. These receptors came from a woman aged 35 to 49 in good health and CMV-seropositive.

The V and J genes are TRBV14 and TRBJ2-2, with a weak D call TRBD2 (5 bases). Germline lookup yields CDR1 SGHDN and CDR2 FVKESK. Trimming stripped 4 bases from V and 4 bases from J, with 16 bases between. This CDR3 has 16 amino acids. The CDR3 DNA follows: TGTGCCAGCAGCCCAGGATCCCTCGGAGGCACCGGGGAGCTGTTTTTT. Its protein is CASSPGSLGGTGELFF.

This chain uses TRBV11-2 with TRBJ2-3; a possible D gene is TRBD2 (5 bases). Trimming shortened V by 3 bases and J by 5 bases, and 21 bases separated the two germline ends. Germline CDR1 and CDR2: SGHAT and FQNNGV. CDR3 length equals 17 residues. In DNA form, the CDR3 reads TGTGCCAGCAGCTTGGGAGTCCGCGGCAGTTCCAGAGATACGCAGTATTTT. This encodes CASSLGVRGSSRDTQYF.

J is TRBJ1-3 and V is TRBV15, with TRBD1 as a possible D gene (6 bases). This CDR3 comprises 15 residues. Trimming removed 2 bases at V and 2 bases at J, with 10 bases between. CDR1 is LNHNV, CDR2 YYDKDF, per germline (reference sequence). The CDR3: CATSRIQGTGNTIYF. CDR3 bases: TGTGCCACCAGCAGAATACAGGGAACTGGAAACACCATATATTTT.

The J gene is TRBJ2-7, the V gene TRBV28; tentative D call: TRBD2 (5 bases). Per the germline V gene, CDR1 is MDHEN and CDR2 is SYDVKM. The CDR3 totals 14 residues. Between the trimmed V and J ends, which lost 2 bases and 4 bases, there was a span of 12 bases. CDR3 protein: CASSLSGSVYEQYF. Here the CDR3 DNA reads TGTGCCAGCAGTTTAAGTGGGAGTGTGTACGAGCAGTACTTC.

V gene TRBV21-1 combines with J gene TRBJ2-5; no check of the table's D call, TRBD2, against the DNA was made. TRBV21-1 is a known pseudogene. The CDR3 length is 17 residues. CDR3 loop: CASSKEGRAGAQETQYF. CDR3 bases: TGTGCCAGCAGCAAAGAAGGTCGAGCGGGGGCCCAAGAGACCCAGTACTTC.

The chain couples TRBV5-6 to TRBJ2-1; maybe TRBD1 (6 bases). Germline V gene data show CDR1 as SGHDT and CDR2 as YYEEEE. Trimming pared 6 bases from V and 7 bases from J, leaving 14 bases between. The CDR3 has 13 residues. CDR3: CASKLFQGNEQFF. The CDR3 DNA follows: TGTGCCAGCAAACTCTTCCAGGGGAATGAGCAGTTCTTC.

This clone was detected a few times. This chain uses TRBV6-1 with TRBJ2-7, with 9 positions matching TRBD2. Germline values: CDR1 MNHNS, CDR2 SASEGT. The CDR3 sequence is 14 residues long. J was trimmed by 4 bases and V by 6 bases; bases with no gene match: 7. The CDR3 DNA is TGTGCCAGCAGCCAACTAGCGGGCGGGTACGAGCAGTACTTC. It specifies CASSQLAGGYEQYF.

This sequence joins TRBV5-1 and TRBJ2-3; 8 bases match TRBD2. The CDR3 totals 15 residues. V gave up 1 base and J gave up 5 bases; unmatched junction bases: 6. The germline CDR1 and CDR2 sequences are SGHRS and YFSETQ. The CDR3 sequence is CASSLISGNEDTQYF. The DNA for the CDR3 is TGCGCCAGCAGCTTGATTAGCGGGAATGAAGATACGCAGTATTTT.

This chain joins TRBV28 and TRBJ2-3; 8 bases align to TRBD1. The V gene end was trimmed by 6 bases and the J gene end by 7 bases; junction bases not matched to a gene: 15. This CDR3 region has 16 residues. Germline values: CDR1 MDHEN, CDR2 SYDVKM. The chain's CDR3 is CASRSKQGGTVNTQYF. CDR3 in DNA: TGTGCCAGCAGGTCCAAACAGGGGGGCACAGTGAATACGCAGTATTTT.

This clone was recorded a few times. The chain employs TRBV5-4 and TRBJ1-3; D perhaps matches TRBD1 (6 bases). The V gene's germline CDR1 is SGHNT and CDR2 YYREEE (reference sequence). The V end lost 1 base, the J end lost 0 bases, and 8 bases lay between the germline ends. The CDR3 extends over 15 amino acids. In nucleotides, the CDR3 is TGTGCCAGCAGCTTGATAGGGGGCTCTGGAAACACCATATATTTT. The encoded protein is CASSLIGGSGNTIYF.

This clone was counted between two and nine times. CDR3 amino acids: CASSEAWRTGGREQYF. The CDR3 DNA reads TGTGCCAGCAGTGAAGCGTGGAGGACAGGGGGTCGCGAGCAGTACTTC. The chain employs TRBV6-1 and TRBJ2-7; 10 bases fit TRBD1. CDR1 is MNHNS and CDR2 is SASEGT in the germline V gene. The CDR3 is 16 amino acids. Unmatched junction bases numbered 8, after V lost 0 bases and J lost 6 bases.

This chain uses TRBV6-5 with TRBJ1-1; D perhaps matches TRBD1 (5 bases). Germline V gene lookup returns CDR1 MNHEY and CDR2 SVGAGI. Trimming took 5 bases from V and 0 from J, leaving 7 bases between them. CDR3 length: 13 residues. DNA of the CDR3: TGTGCCAGCAGTCCGACAGTGAACACTGAAGCTTTCTTT. Residues: CASSPTVNTEAFF.

V is TRBV5-4 and J is TRBJ2-3; 7 bases fit TRBD2. This CDR3 comprises 18 residues. Losses at the gene ends were 6 bases for V and 5 bases for J; bases not matched to a gene: 21. Germline CDR1 and CDR2: SGHNT and YYREEE (reference sequence). The CDR3 loop is CASTPGPASGPKEDTQYF. For the CDR3, the DNA is TGTGCCAGCACCCCCGGGCCCGCTAGCGGCCCGAAGGAAGATACGCAGTATTTT.

The V and J genes are TRBV27 and TRBJ1-2, with D possibly TRBD1 on 5 matching bases. The CDR3 sequence is 13 residues long. Trimming took off 2 bases at V and 2 bases at J, with 6 bases between the two ends. CDR1 is MNHEY, CDR2 SMNVEV, per germline (reference sequence). The CDR3 DNA follows: TGTGCCAGCAGTTTAGGGGGGAACTATGGCTACACCTTC. Translation gives CASSLGGNYGYTF.

The chain employs TRBV10-2 and TRBJ2-5; D is uncertain. The J call may be wrong; the DNA end is better matched by TRBJ2-7. The length of the CDR3 is 12 residues. Germline V gives CDR1 WSHSY, CDR2 SAAADI. The CDR3 loop reads CASSVVDYEQYF. The CDR3 region has the DNA TGCGCCAGCAGTGTCGTCGACTACGAGCAGTACTTC.

The chain recombines TRBV28 with TRBJ2-1, with 11 positions matching TRBD2. Germline loops: CDR1 MDHEN, CDR2 SYDVKM. The CDR3 is 15 amino acids. V dropped 6 bases and J dropped 7; count of bases not matched to a gene: 8. The CDR3: CASSPLSGRANEQFF. The CDR3 region has the DNA TGTGCCAGCAGCCCTCTTAGCGGGAGGGCGAATGAGCAGTTCTTC. Supplemented by reference TRBV28 and TRBJ2-1, the full variable domain reads DVKVTQSSRYLVKRTGEKVFLECVQDMDHENMFWYRQDPGLGLRLIYFSYDVKMKEKGDIPEGYSVSREKKERFSLILESASTNQTSMYLCASSPLSGRANEQFFGPGTRLTVL.

A few counts support this clone. This rearrangement joins TRBV5-8 to TRBJ1-5; 8 nucleotides line up with TRBD1. In germline, CDR1 is SGHTS, CDR2 YDEGEE. The junction had 13 bases not matched to a gene; V was cut back by 4 bases and J by 7 bases. The CDR3 length is 16 residues. The CDR3 DNA sequence: TGTGCCAGCAGCCCCGGGGGTCAGGGGGCTAGGCAGCCCCAGCATTTT. Residues: CASSPGGQGARQPQHF.

V gene TRBV10-3 combines with J gene TRBJ1-3; D gene uncertain. V lost 8 bases, J lost 2 bases, and 16 bases lay in between. CDR1 is ENHRY, CDR2 SYGVKD, per germline. The CDR3 has 15 residues. The CDR3 region has the DNA TGTGCCATCTATCCTGGGGTAGCGGCTGGAAACACCATATATTTT. Translating it yields CAIYPGVAAGNTIYF.

This clone was seen a single time. This sequence joins TRBV7-2 and TRBJ1-4; D may be TRBD1 (6 bases). CDR1 is SGHTA, CDR2 FQGNSA, per germline. Trimming stripped 5 bases from V and 4 bases from J, with 14 bases between. The CDR3 sequence is 15 residues long. The CDR3 region has the DNA TGTGCCAGCAGCCCCCAGGGGTCCAATAATGAAAAACTGTTTTTT. As protein: CASSPQGSNNEKLFF.

V is TRBV7-8 and J is TRBJ1-1, with TRBD1 matching 7 bases. The length of the CDR3 is 13 residues. Germline-derived CDR1 and CDR2 are SGHVS and FQNEAQ. The ends lost 5 bases at V and 5 bases at J; junction bases unmatched: 5. DNA for the CDR3: TGTGCCAGCAGCCAGACAGGGAGGACTGAAGCTTTCTTT. Amino acids: CASSQTGRTEAFF.

This clone was observed once. The V gene is TRBV19, the J gene TRBJ2-7, with 9 nucleotides matching TRBD1. The V gene's germline CDR1 is LNHDA and CDR2 SQIVND (reference sequence). V shed 5 bases and J 1 base; nucleotides not matched to a gene: 9. The CDR3 extends over 16 amino acids. CDR3 coding DNA: TGTGCCAGTAGTGCCCACGACAGGGGGGCATCCTACGAGCAGTACTTC. It yields the protein CASSAHDRGASYEQYF.

This clone has more than one count but fewer than ten. The rearrangement uses TRBV19 and TRBJ1-3, with 9 bases that match TRBD1. Germline-derived CDR1 and CDR2 are LNHDA and SQIVND (reference sequence). V shed 7 bases, J shed 5 bases, and the junction held 6 bases outside the gene matches. The CDR3 contains 14 residues. The CDR3 sequence is CASTSDRGRNTIYF. Here the CDR3 DNA reads TGTGCCAGTACCTCGGACAGGGGAAGAAACACCATATATTTT. Filled out from reference TRBV19 and TRBJ1-3, the complete variable domain reads DGGITQSPKYLFRKEGQNVTLSCEQNLNHDAMYWYRQDPGQGLRLIYYSQIVNDFQKGDIAEGYSVSREKKESFPLTVTSAQKNPTAFYLCASTSDRGRNTIYFGEGSWLTVV.

The chain uses TRBV29-1 and TRBJ1-1, with TRBD1 matching 11 bases. J was trimmed by 4 bases and V by 4 bases; bases with no gene match: 5. The CDR3 consists of 14 residues. The germline V gene encodes CDR1 SQVTM and CDR2 ANQGSEA. CDR3: CSVGVGTGGTEAFF. CDR3 nucleotides: TGCAGCGTTGGAGTCGGGACAGGGGGCACTGAAGCTTTCTTT.

This clone was counted between two and nine times. The J gene is TRBJ2-1, the V gene TRBV4-2; 11 bases line up with TRBD1. Germline trimming cut 0 bases from V and 6 bases from J; bases unmatched to any gene: 4. The germline V gene has CDR1 LGHNA and CDR2 YNFKEQ. The CDR3 is 16 residues long. Here the CDR3 reads CASSQDPGTGGNEQFF. The CDR3 DNA reads TGTGCCAGCAGCCAAGACCCGGGGACAGGGGGCAATGAGCAGTTCTTC.

J is TRBJ2-1 and V is TRBV6-1; the D is unclear. V was clipped by 1 base and J by 8 bases, with 6 bases between them. Germline V CDR1 and CDR2: MNHNS, SASEGT. This CDR3 is 12 amino acids long. In DNA form, the CDR3 reads TGTGCCAGCAGTGAAGTACGGGATGAGCAGTTCTTC. Its translation is CASSEVRDEQFF.

The chain employs TRBV5-1 and TRBJ2-3; TRBD1 aligns across 10 bases. Germline CDR1 SGHRS, CDR2 YFSETQ. The CDR3 is 16 amino acids. After removal of 0 bases from V and 6 bases from J, the junction contained 7 bases not matched to a gene. The CDR3 is CASSLETGGYGDTQYF. CDR3 nucleotide sequence: TGCGCCAGCAGCTTGGAGACAGGGGGCTATGGGGATACGCAGTATTTT.

This chain joins TRBV5-1 and TRBJ2-1; D unresolved. Per germline, CDR1 SGHRS and CDR2 YFSETQ. The CDR3 has 13 residues. The V end was cut by 4 bases, the J end by 6 bases, with 11 bases between. The CDR3 DNA follows: TGCGCCAGCAGCCCCCTGAGAGCCAATGAGCAGTTCTTC. Protein sequence: CASSPLRANEQFF.